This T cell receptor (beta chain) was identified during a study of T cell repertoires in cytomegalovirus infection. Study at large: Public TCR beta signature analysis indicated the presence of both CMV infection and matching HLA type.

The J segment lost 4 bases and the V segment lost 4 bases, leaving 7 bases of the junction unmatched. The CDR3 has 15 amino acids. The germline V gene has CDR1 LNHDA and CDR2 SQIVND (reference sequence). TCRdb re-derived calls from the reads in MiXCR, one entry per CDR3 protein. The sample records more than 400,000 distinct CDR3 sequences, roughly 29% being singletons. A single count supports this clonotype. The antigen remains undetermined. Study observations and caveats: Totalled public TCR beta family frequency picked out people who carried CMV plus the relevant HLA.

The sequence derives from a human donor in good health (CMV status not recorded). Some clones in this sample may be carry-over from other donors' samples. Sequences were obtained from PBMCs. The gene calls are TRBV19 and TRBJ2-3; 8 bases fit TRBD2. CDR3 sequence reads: CASSKGLGSPDTQYF. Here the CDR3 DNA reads TGTGCCAGTAGTAAGGGACTAGGATCCCCAGATACGCAGTATTTT.